This T cell receptor beta chain was recovered during a study of T cell responses to AZD1222 COVID-19 vaccine. General observations from the study: With dominance at 160-218 and 743-854, vaccine-associated CD4 TCRs spanned spike. Reports say nearly half of spike-specific TCRs go after unmutated variant regions. Donors skewed white British and female; clonal diversity was possibly underestimated.

Libraries were prepared by immunoSEQ multiplex PCR; TCRdb keeps only in-frame clonotypes and omits some of them. The repertoire holds 130,000 to 150,000 clones, with about 87% as singletons. On this clone itself: Its target is unknown.

Germline assignment: CDR1 KGHDR and CDR2 SFDVKD. The CDR3 is 14 residues long. V lost 4 bases and J 9 bases, leaving 15 bases between the germline ends. Sequenced here: peripheral blood, sampled on day 0 of AZD1222 vaccination. The chain has TRBV24-1 and TRBJ1-5, with a possible D match to TRBD1 (5 bases). This sequence originates from an adult in good health. The CDR3 sequence is CATSDQGAWVPQHF. CDR3 nucleotide sequence: TGTGCCACCAGTGACCAGGGAGCCTGGGTGCCCCAGCATTTT.